Sequencing of this T cell receptor beta chain was carried out in a study of T-cell memory formation after mild COVID-19 (dated by TCRdb to the early 2020s). Background for the entire study: TCR sequence clusters from the two donors were largely donor specific. In a couple of donors, T-cell clones that expanded and contracted after mild COVID-19 were followed by sequencing TCRalpha and TCRbeta repertoires longitudinally. The cohort was made up of two young adult volunteers, one female and one male, who were previously healthy.

On this clonotype itself: Its antigen has not been determined. No base quality information exists; no much larger clone differs at one position.

The sequencer was an Illumina NovaSeq 6000. cDNA libraries for TCRalpha and TCRbeta were prepared by 5'RACE using constant-segment primers, with sample barcodes and unique molecular identifiers added. Trizol reagent was used to extract RNA from every sample. Library amplification was performed in two PCR steps, and a second sample barcode and Illumina TruSeq adapters were introduced in the second step. Libraries were sequenced on an Illumina NovaSeq with 2 x 150 bp paired-end reads. From the authors' description of their analysis: Reads were demultiplexed and collapsed into UMI-guided consensus sequences with migec v1.2.7. Using mixcr v2.1.11, UMI consensuses were aligned to TRA and TRB V and J templates and then assembled into clonotypes. A clonotype was counted as expanded or contracted only when both edgeR and NoisET called the clonotype significant, with the noise models trained on biological replicates. edgeR calls used a false discovery rate-adjusted p below 0.01 and a log2 fold-change threshold of 1. PCA with hierarchical clustering of max-normalized trajectories of the 1000 most abundant clonotypes was used as exploratory dynamics analysis. The CD4 or CD8 phenotype of responding clones was assigned using the separately sequenced CD4+ and CD8+ repertoires. TCRdb handled the public reads itself, with Q25 trimming in fastp and clone calling in MiXCR, and kept productive beta chains. Rows are unified per CDR3 protein, each entry keeping the most common DNA and genes. These V and J calls are TCRdb output, not the study's own analysis. The sample table records roughly 380,000 distinct CDR3 sequences; approximately 29% of these occur just once. The top ten clonotypes cover less than 15% of the sample.

Ficoll-Paque density gradient centrifugation was used to isolate PBMCs. Overall results and qualifications from the work: From day 15 to 85, contracting clones showed balanced CD4/CD8 phenotypes, whereas a second wave of clones that expanded from day 15 to 37 leaned towards CD4+. Contracting CD4+ clones turned up mainly in the CM and EM memory subsets, whereas EMRA was where CD8+ clones were enriched. The second-wave clones that peaked on day 37 were not confirmed to be SARS-CoV-2 specific. The study included only a couple of mild cases, and larger cohorts that include severe cases with pre-infection samples were judged to be necessary. Some responding clones were detected in pre-infection memory, which suggested that pre-existing cross-reactive memory T cells had joined the SARS-CoV-2 response.

The CDR3, from cysteine to phenylalanine, totals 12 residues. The sequence is cut down to CDR3 DNA, 36 bases in frame from base 1. V is clipped by 2 bases and J by 8 bases, and the sequence between their germline boundaries is 10 bases long. CDR1 DFQATT and CDR2 SNEGSKA are derived from the germline V gene (reference sequence). The source is an adult woman who had mild COVID-19 (a few samples of this study predate the infection). The sample titles of this study are shuffled in the database, so cell type and time point are left out; the donor was told from shared clones. The chain is assembled from TRBV20-1 and TRBJ2-1; perhaps TRBD1 is the D gene, with 6 bases matching. Sequencing used PBMCs or a T cell subset sorted from them (not recorded which). The nucleotide sequence is TGCAGTGCTAGAAGCAGGGGCTATGAGCAGTTCTTC. Its coded protein is CSARSRGYEQFF.